This paragraph covers one TCR beta chain sequence. Its antigen is not identified. CDR1 and CDR2 from the germline V gene are SGHNT and YENEEA. CDR3 size: 13 residues. Trimming pared 5 bases from V and 5 bases from J, leaving 12 bases between. The treatment denotes: roughly 11-day PBMC culture with coronavirus spike peptide pools or control peptides (ViraFEST assay). Expanded clonotypes were found by TCR sequencing after peptide-pool stimulation (ViraFEST). The data stem from a study of vaccination and CD4 T cells after COVID-19. Across the whole study: Investigators took post-vaccine samples a median 72 days after dose two, within a range of 14 to 241. Study results and limitations: In convalescent patients, 304 of 307 vaccine-specific clones were spike mono-reactive.

An Oncomine TCR Beta short-read assay was used to sequence the DNA from cultured CD4+ T cells. Via MiXCR, TCRdb re-called the PCR reads, giving one row per CDR3 protein. The sample holds about 13,000 distinct CDR3 sequences; 45% to 60% are singletons and the top ten take roughly 24%. The J gene is TRBJ2-5, the V gene TRBV11-3, with D perhaps matching TRBD1 (5 bases). The source of this sequence is a human donor who had recovered from COVID-19. The sample was CD4+ T cells from blood, cultured in vitro. CDR3 DNA: TGTGCCAGCAGCGGGGCCGTAGGGGAGACCCAGTACTTC. Its translation: CASSGAVGETQYF.